The next 8 T cell receptor beta chains were all read from a single sample in a study of spatial heterogeneity in lung cancer. Time point denoted: sample taken at primary tumor resection. Whole RNA, isolated from tumor, nontumor lung or frozen PBMC, was sequenced without prior sorting. TCRdb re-analysed the 5' RACE reads in MiXCR, keeping a single row per CDR3 protein. The table records 12,000 or so distinct CDR3 sequences, 14% of them present only once. The sample consisted of PBMCs, taken at surgery. The origin of the receptors is a female donor with early-stage non-small cell lung cancer.

Many counts were recorded for this clonotype. V usage is TRBV6-1 and J usage is TRBJ1-5, with 9 positions matching TRBD1. The CDR3 has 16 residues. Trimming removed 6 bases from V and 0 bases from J; junction bases left unmatched: 6. The germline V gene has CDR1 MNHNS and CDR2 SASEGT. This CDR3 reads CASRHRGQGSNQPQHF. In DNA form, the CDR3 reads TGTGCCAGCAGGCACAGGGGGCAAGGTAGCAATCAGCCCCAGCATTTT.

By share of the sample, this clonotype is medium-sized. This CDR3 reads CASSSGGGVNEQFF. CDR3 in DNA: TGTGCCAGCAGCTCCGGGGGAGGGGTCAATGAGCAGTTCTTC. The gene calls are TRBV11-2 and TRBJ2-1; TRBD2 matches at 7 bases. Germline CDR1 is SGHAT and CDR2 is FQNNGV. CDR3 length equals 14 residues. V shed 4 bases and J 6 bases; nucleotides not matched to a gene: 6.

This clonotype is judged medium-sized (0.01 to 0.1%). The rearrangement links TRBV25-1 to TRBJ2-2; unclear D gene. The CDR3 totals 14 residues. In germline, CDR1 is MGHDK, CDR2 SYGVNS. Trimming took off 1 base at V and 10 bases at J, with 13 bases between the two ends. The CDR3 region has the DNA TGTGCCAGCAGTGAATCAAGAGCTAAGACGGAGCTGTTTTTT. It codes for CASSESRAKTELFF.

This sequence joins TRBV11-2 and TRBJ2-1; no firm D call. Trimming took 2 bases from V and 6 from J, leaving 5 bases between them. The CDR3 has 12 residues. Germline assignment: CDR1 SGHAT and CDR2 FQNNGV. CDR3 bases: TGTGCCAGCAGCTTAATGAGCAATGAGCAGTTCTTC. This codes for CASSLMSNEQFF.

In its sample, this clonotype was seen many times. The rearrangement joins TRBV6-2 or TRBV6-3 to TRBJ2-7; TRBD1 is a possible D gene (5 bases). CDR3 length: 15 residues. Trimming took off 2 bases at V and 4 bases at J, with 15 bases between the two ends. From germline, CDR1 is MNHEY and CDR2 SVGEGT. The CDR3 DNA reads TGTGCCAGCAGTTACCCCCGAGGACACGTATACGAGCAGTACTTC. Its translation is CASSYPRGHVYEQYF.

This clonotype occurred many times. This chain uses TRBV4-2 with TRBJ1-2; D perhaps matches TRBD1 (5 bases). Germline V gene data show CDR1 as LGHNA and CDR2 as YNFKEQ. V lost 3 bases and J lost 4, with 12 bases in between. The CDR3 is 14 amino acids. This CDR3 reads CASSQGTGAYGYTF. In DNA, the CDR3 is TGTGCCAGCAGCCAGGGGACCGGGGCCTATGGCTACACCTTC.

Relative to its sample, this clonotype is medium-sized. The chain has TRBV24-1 and TRBJ2-3; 11 bases line up with TRBD2. CDR1 and CDR2 from the germline V gene are KGHDR and SFDVKD. The CDR3 loop spans 16 amino acids. V lost 2 bases, J lost 6 bases, and 6 bases stayed unmatched. This CDR3 reads CATSDSHSGRVDTQYF. The DNA of the CDR3 is TGTGCCACCAGTGATTCACATAGCGGGAGGGTTGATACGCAGTATTTT.

By share of the sample, this clonotype is medium-sized. V gene TRBV3-1 combines with J gene TRBJ1-5, with D uncertain. This CDR3 has 14 residues. Germline loops: CDR1 LGHDT, CDR2 YNNKEL (reference sequence). Trimming pared 2 bases from V and 7 bases from J, leaving 12 bases between. The CDR3 sequence: CASSQYGASQPQHF. The CDR3 DNA sequence: TGTGCCAGCAGCCAATACGGTGCAAGCCAGCCCCAGCATTTT. The whole variable domain, remainder taken from reference TRBV3-1 and TRBJ1-5, is DTAVSQTPKYLVTQMGNDKSIKCEQNLGHDTMYWYKQDSKKFLKIMFSYNNKELIINETVPNRFSPKSPDKAHLNLHINSLELGDSAVYFCASSQYGASQPQHFGDGTRLSIL.